The 23 T cell receptor beta chains reported below all come from one sample, sequenced in a study of memory CD4+ T cells and cytomegalovirus serostatus. Libraries were prepared by immunoSEQ multiplex PCR; TCRdb keeps only in-frame clonotypes and omits some of them. The sample has tens of thousands of clones; roughly 75% are singletons. Single viable CD3+CD4+CD8-CD45RO+ cells were sorted as the memory CD4+ T cells. The sequenced sample was memory CD4+ T cells from blood. The receptors originated from an adult in good health and CMV-seronegative.

The chain combines TRBV28 with TRBJ2-7, with D possibly being TRBD1 or TRBD2 (5 bases each). The CDR3 runs 15 residues. With 4 bases removed from V and 0 bases from J, the gap between germline ends came to 13 bases. The germline V gene encodes CDR1 MDHEN and CDR2 SYDVKM. CDR3 sequence: CASSSGAVSSYEQYF. The CDR3 coding sequence is TGTGCCAGCAGTTCCGGGGCTGTGAGCTCCTACGAGCAGTACTTC.

This clone came up once. The chain employs TRBV6-5 and TRBJ2-3; 16 positions match TRBD2. Germline CDR1 reads MNHEY; CDR2 reads SVGAGI. The V gene end was trimmed by 4 bases and the J gene end by 10 bases; junction bases not matched to a gene: 5. The CDR3 consists of 15 residues. The CDR3 spells CASSSGTSGRAAQYF. CDR3 nucleotides: TGTGCCAGCAGTTCAGGGACTAGCGGGAGGGCCGCGCAGTATTTT.

The chain combines TRBV4-3 with TRBJ2-5, with 9 bases identical to TRBD2. The CDR3 contains 16 residues. The V segment lost 0 bases and the J segment 2 bases; nucleotides outside the gene matches: 4. In germline, CDR1 is LGHNA, CDR2 YSLEER. CDR3 region: CASSQEHLAGQETQYF. DNA of the CDR3: TGCGCCAGCAGCCAAGAACACCTAGCGGGGCAAGAGACCCAGTACTTC.

The chain recombines TRBV18 with TRBJ1-5; no clear D. This CDR3 is built from 15 residues. Germline lookup yields CDR1 KGHSH and CDR2 LQKENI. Trimming cost V 8 bases and J 2 bases, with 16 bases left between them. CDR3 amino acids: CASSYRDGRNQPQHF. The CDR3 DNA reads TGTGCCAGCAGTTACCGTGACGGACGCAATCAGCCCCAGCATTTT.

This clone has a handful of counts. The rearrangement joins TRBV5-1 to TRBJ1-2, with unresolved D. Trimming removed 0 bases from V and 6 bases from J, with 12 bases in between. Germline V CDR1 and CDR2: SGHRS, YFSETQ. CDR3 length: 14 residues. CDR3 sequence: CASSLGEGFDGYTF. The CDR3 region has the DNA TGCGCCAGCAGCTTGGGGGAGGGCTTCGATGGCTACACCTTC.

The CDR3: CASSSLEAGEETQYF. The CDR3 nucleotides are TGTGCCAGCAGTTCCCTGGAAGCGGGAGAAGAGACCCAGTACTTC. The chain uses TRBV6-5 and TRBJ2-5; 8 positions match TRBD2. The CDR3 is 15 residues long. Looked up from germline, CDR1 is MNHEY and CDR2 is SVGAGI. The V gene end was trimmed by 4 bases and the J gene end by 3 bases; junction bases not matched to a gene: 7.

This sequence joins TRBV28 and TRBJ2-3, with TRBD2 identical over 13 bases. The CDR3 loop spans 16 amino acids. Germline trimming cut 5 bases from V and 5 bases from J; bases unmatched to any gene: 7. The germline CDR1 and CDR2 sequences are MDHEN and SYDVKM. CDR3 bases: TGTGCCAGCAGTACAGGACTAGCGGGAGTAGGAGATACGCAGTATTTT. It encodes CASSTGLAGVGDTQYF.

This chain uses TRBV4-3 with TRBJ1-2; no clear D gene. The CDR3 runs to 14 residues. Germline-derived CDR1 and CDR2 are LGHNA and YSLEER. Trimming took off 0 bases at V and 2 bases at J, with 7 bases between the two ends. The CDR3 DNA reads as TGCGCCAGCAGCCAAGAACCTATAAACTATGGCTACACCTTC. Amino acids: CASSQEPINYGYTF.

The chain employs TRBV11-2 and TRBJ2-3; 7 nucleotides align to TRBD1. Germline CDR1 is SGHAT and CDR2 is FQNNGV. The CDR3 consists of 15 residues. V trimming: 5 bases; J trimming: 0 bases; junction bases outside the gene matches: 5. For the CDR3, the DNA is TGTGCCAGCAGCCGACAGGGAGTGAGCACAGATACGCAGTATTTT. As protein: CASSRQGVSTDTQYF.

CDR3 sequence reads: CASSWGQDTDTQYF. The CDR3 DNA sequence: TGTGCCAGCAGCTGGGGGCAAGACACAGATACGCAGTATTTT. The chain recombines TRBV5-8 with TRBJ2-3; tentatively, D is TRBD1 (6 bases). The ends were cut back, 3 bases at V and 2 bases at J, with 10 bases in the middle. The length of the CDR3 is 14 residues. The germline gives CDR1 SGHTS, CDR2 YDEGEE.

This chain links TRBV19 with TRBJ1-1; D call uncertain. The germline CDR1 and CDR2 sequences are LNHDA and SQIVND (reference sequence). There are 13 residues in the CDR3. The V end lost 8 bases, the J end lost 1 base, and 11 bases lay between the germline ends. CDR3: CASASLGNTEAFF. CDR3 DNA: TGTGCCAGTGCATCCTTGGGGAACACTGAAGCTTTCTTT.

V gene TRBV2 combines with J gene TRBJ2-1, with D possibly being TRBD2 (6 bases). The CDR3 is 16 residues long. Germline V CDR1 and CDR2: SNHLY, FYNNEI. Between the trimmed V and J ends, which lost 7 bases and 6 bases, there was a span of 22 bases. The CDR3 region has the DNA TGTGCCAGCAAACGGGGGTCAGGAGGGGCCGGCAATGAGCAGTTCTTC. This encodes CASKRGSGGAGNEQFF.

V and J are TRBV27 and TRBJ1-5; TRBD1 agrees at 7 bases. Germline V lookup: CDR1 MNHEY, CDR2 SMNVEV (reference sequence). CDR3 length: 13 residues. Trimming cost V 6 bases and J 2 bases; bases outside gene matches: 1. The CDR3, as DNA: TGTGCCAGCAGGGGGACAGGCAATCAGCCCCAGCATTTT. It translates to CASRGTGNQPQHF.

The table lists this clone with a few counts. The chain combines TRBV7-9 with TRBJ1-6; D gene ambiguous. Germline lookup yields CDR1 SEHNR and CDR2 FQNEAQ (reference sequence). Between the trimmed V and J ends, which lost 4 bases and 10 bases, there was a span of 14 bases. There are 14 residues in the CDR3. CDR3 loop: CASSSPLGDSPLHF. In nucleotides, the CDR3 is TGTGCCAGCAGCTCCCCACTCGGCGACTCACCCCTCCACTTT.

This clone was detected only a few times. The J gene is TRBJ2-1, the V gene TRBV11-2, with 12 bases identical to TRBD2. Trimming at V came to 5 bases and at J to 7 bases, leaving 9 bases not matched to a gene. Germline V gene data show CDR1 as SGHAT and CDR2 as FQNNGV. This CDR3 has 16 residues. CDR3 nucleotide sequence: TGTGCCAGCAGCAGCCAGCTAGCGGGAGGGAAGAATGAGCAGTTCTTC. Its translation: CASSSQLAGGKNEQFF.

The chain uses TRBV7-9 and TRBJ1-3; D is unresolved. The germline gives CDR1 SEHNR, CDR2 FQNEAQ (reference sequence). The V end was cut by 2 bases, the J end by 2 bases, with 13 bases between. The CDR3 is made up of 16 amino acids. Here the CDR3 reads CASSLSPGLTGNTIYF. CDR3 bases: TGTGCCAGCAGCTTATCGCCCGGACTTACTGGAAACACCATATATTTT.

This clone was counted a few times. The CDR3 bases are TGTGCCAGCAGCTCATCCGGGACGTCCTACGAGCAGTACTTC. Translating it yields CASSSSGTSYEQYF. The rearrangement joins TRBV7-8 to TRBJ2-7; D possibly matches TRBD1 or TRBD2 (5 bases each). Germline CDR1 is SGHVS and CDR2 is FQNEAQ. Trimming took off 4 bases at V and 1 base at J, with 11 bases between the two ends. CDR3 size: 14 residues.

This clone was seen only a few times. The rearrangement joins TRBV14 to TRBJ1-1, with D uncertain. This CDR3 has 11 residues. V lost 4 bases, J lost 7 bases, and 7 bases lay in between. Germline V gene data show CDR1 as SGHDN and CDR2 as FVKESK. The CDR3 DNA reads as TGTGCCAGCAGCCGGGGATTTGAAGCTTTCTTT. Its translation is CASSRGFEAFF.

In DNA, the CDR3 is TGTGCCAGCAGCTTGGGGGCGCGTACTGAAGCTTTCTTT. It is translated as CASSLGARTEAFF. The chain joins TRBV11-2 to TRBJ1-1; D is perhaps TRBD1 (6 bases). V was trimmed by 3 bases and J by 5 bases, leaving 10 bases between them. The CDR3 extends over 13 amino acids. Germline CDR1 reads SGHAT; CDR2 reads FQNNGV.

The chain carries TRBV28 and TRBJ2-2, with D unclear. CDR1 is MDHEN and CDR2 is SYDVKM in the germline V gene. The CDR3 extends over 12 amino acids. Between the trimmed V and J ends, which lost 2 bases and 7 bases, there was a span of 5 bases. The DNA of the CDR3 is TGTGCCAGCAGTTTAAGCGTCGGGGAGCTGTTTTTT. Residues: CASSLSVGELFF.

The rearrangement links TRBV19 to TRBJ1-5; weak D call: TRBD1 (5 bases). The CDR3 is 13 residues long. Germline V lookup: CDR1 LNHDA, CDR2 SQIVND (reference sequence). The V end lost 5 bases, the J end lost 5 bases, and 10 bases lay between the germline ends. CDR3 loop: CASSDSLYQPQHF. The CDR3 region has the DNA TGTGCCAGTAGTGACAGTTTGTATCAGCCCCAGCATTTT. The variable domain in full, with the rest retrieved from reference TRBV19 and TRBJ1-5, is DGGITQSPKYLFRKEGQNVTLSCEQNLNHDAMYWYRQDPGQGLRLIYYSQIVNDFQKGDIAEGYSVSREKKESFPLTVTSAQKNPTAFYLCASSDSLYQPQHFGDGTRLSIL.

The chain is built from TRBV28 and TRBJ2-7, with TRBD1 matching 7 bases. The CDR3 spans 14 residues. The germline V gene has CDR1 MDHEN and CDR2 SYDVKM. The trim removed 4 bases at V and 4 bases at J, leaving 7 bases unmatched. The CDR3 nucleotides read TGTGCCAGCAGTTCGAACAGGGGTTCGTACGAGCAGTACTTC. Amino acids: CASSSNRGSYEQYF.

V gene TRBV2 combines with J gene TRBJ2-3; D remains ambiguous. The CDR3 has 13 residues. Germline assignment: CDR1 SNHLY and CDR2 FYNNEI. V was pared by 7 bases and J by 6 bases, with 14 bases between. The CDR3 reads CASKVGREDTQYF. The DNA for the CDR3 is TGTGCCAGCAAGGTAGGCCGCGAGGATACGCAGTATTTT.